This TCR beta chain was profiled in a study of tumor-infiltrating lymphocytes in primary liver carcinoma. The overall study: Between roughly 4.2 and 10 cm across, the tumors were all of stage T1-T3 N0M0. Study-wide results and limits: The study found a significantly higher top-250-clone fraction in tumors than in blood (p = 0.039). Tumor-adjacent and tumor-blood pairs shared a smaller degree of overlap than tumor region pairs.

TCR beta cDNA was made from 500 ng total RNA with a constant-region primer. ARM-PCR was slightly modified, and three nested multiplex PCR rounds with it gave rise to the TCR beta libraries. Amplification in the first two PCR rounds was performed using TRBV1-TRBV30 forward primers and a C-beta reverse primer for 10 cycles each. In TCRdb, the multiplex PCR reads were re-called with MiXCR into one record per CDR3 protein. Here the sample spans 100,000 to 150,000 distinct CDR3 sequences, 60% to 75% being singletons. The CDR3 length is 13 residues. The V end was cut by 1 base, the J end by 4 bases, with 9 bases between. The germline V gene encodes CDR1 GTSNPN and CDR2 SVGIG (reference sequence). Starting material for RNA and DNA co-extraction consisted of roughly 19-30 mg of unsorted bulk tissue. Patients underwent resection of primary liver carcinoma. About this clonotype itself: Its antigen is currently unknown. This could be a read error, since a much larger clone is one nucleotide away.

J is TRBJ2-3 and V is TRBV30; either TRBD1 or TRBD2 may fit D (5 bases each). This sequence was found in a woman in her sixties or seventies with primary liver carcinoma and hepatitis B virus infection. Sequencing was performed on liver tumor tissue from sampling region 3. The subset was: tumor region T3, left-lateral pole. Here the CDR3 reads CAWSAREPDTQYF. DNA of the CDR3: TGTGCCTGGAGTGCCAGGGAGCCAGATACGCAGTATTTT.